This entry describes one TCR beta chain. The antigen remains unidentified. The data originate from a study of T cell responses to AZD1222 COVID-19 vaccine. Study findings and constraints: Targeting of unmutated variant regions was reportedly seen in nearly half of spike-specific TCRs. CD4 TCRs linked to vaccination spanned spike, dominating at 160-218 and 743-854. Baseline seropositivity occurred in only a handful of AZD1222 recipients. Repertoires in all cases were sampled only once the peak T cell response had passed.

The method was immunoSEQ multiplex PCR; TCRdb's version includes in-frame clones alone and lacks a portion of them. Found here are 90,000 to 130,000 clones, 84% of them singletons; the top ten hold approximately 9.4%. The CDR3 totals 15 residues. The chain has TRBV12-2 and TRBJ2-5; the table gives TRBD2 as D, unverified against the DNA. TRBV12-2 is classified as a pseudogene. The TCR originated in an adult in good health. The sequenced sample was peripheral blood, obtained on day 0 of AZD1222 vaccination. The CDR3 bases are TGTGCAAGTCGCATAGCGGGAGAGGTCGCGGAGACCCAGTACTTC. This codes for CASRIAGEVAETQYF.